The 6 T cell receptor beta chains presented below share a single source sample, sequenced in a study of T-cell reconstitution after alpha-beta-depleted transplantation in children. Preparation of the TCRbeta library involved a method that used unique molecular identifiers. TCRdb called the PCR reads again in MiXCR, with one record for every CDR3 protein. Of hundreds of thousands of distinct CDR3 sequences listed, 15% to 20% are singletons. The source was PBMCs, mostly from graft donor cells, collected 360 days after TCRalphabeta/CD19-depleted stem cell transplant. The receptors were sampled from a male patient aged 2 to 10 who had a stem cell transplant for acute lymphoblastic leukemia, so the T cells may come from the graft donor.

This clonotype was observed a few times. The CDR3 loop reads CASSPGGGVLEQYF. CDR3 coding DNA: TGTGCCAGCAGTCCAGGGGGAGGTGTGCTCGAGCAGTACTTC. This chain connects TRBV6-1 to TRBJ2-7; D possibly corresponds to TRBD1 (7 bases). Trimming stripped 5 bases from V and 6 bases from J, with 17 bases between. Germline CDR1 and CDR2: MNHNS and SASEGT. This CDR3 contains 14 residues.

This clonotype was picked up a small number of times. The V call is TRBV27, the J call TRBJ2-7; D unclear. The germline CDR1 and CDR2 sequences are MNHEY and SMNVEV (reference sequence). The CDR3 has 13 amino acids. V was pared by 0 bases and J by 3 bases, with 6 bases between. Written as DNA, the CDR3 is TGTGCCAGCAGTTTATCGGTTGGCTACGAGCAGTACTTC. The encoded protein is CASSLSVGYEQYF.

The sample holds a few counts of this clonotype. CDR3 sequence (DNA): TGCAGCGTTGTGGACATCGGGGAGCTGTTTTTT. Its translation is CSVVDIGELFF. The chain employs TRBV29-1 and TRBJ2-2, with D maybe TRBD1 (5 bases). CDR3 length: 11 residues. CDR1 is SQVTM, CDR2 ANQGSEA, per germline. V gave up 4 bases and J gave up 7 bases, with 7 bases separating them.

This chain joins TRBV7-2 and TRBJ1-1, with a possible D match to TRBD1 (5 bases). CDR1 and CDR2 (germline): SGHTA, FQGNSA. The CDR3 has 14 amino acids. Trimming shortened V by 2 bases and J by 6 bases, and 13 bases separated the two germline ends. The CDR3 DNA reads TGTGCCAGCAGCTTATTCTCGGGGACCGCTGAAGCTTTCTTT. It codes for CASSLFSGTAEAFF.

This clonotype came up a few times. The chain joins TRBV4-2 to TRBJ1-1; D is unresolved. The CDR3 runs to 14 residues. Deletions cut 7 bases from V and 1 base from J, with 13 bases between. Germline loops: CDR1 LGHNA, CDR2 YNFKEQ. The CDR3 spells CASTPSLANTEAFF. CDR3 DNA: TGTGCCAGCACCCCATCCCTAGCGAACACTGAAGCTTTCTTT.

This clonotype was seen ten or more times. The chain carries TRBV28 and TRBJ2-5, with a weak D call TRBD1 (5 bases). The germline gives CDR1 MDHEN, CDR2 SYDVKM. Trimming removed 6 bases from V and 3 bases from J, with 14 bases in between. The CDR3 spans 14 residues. For the CDR3, the DNA is TGTGCCAGCAGGCAGTCAGGGTTCAAAGAGACCCAGTACTTC. It is translated as CASRQSGFKETQYF.